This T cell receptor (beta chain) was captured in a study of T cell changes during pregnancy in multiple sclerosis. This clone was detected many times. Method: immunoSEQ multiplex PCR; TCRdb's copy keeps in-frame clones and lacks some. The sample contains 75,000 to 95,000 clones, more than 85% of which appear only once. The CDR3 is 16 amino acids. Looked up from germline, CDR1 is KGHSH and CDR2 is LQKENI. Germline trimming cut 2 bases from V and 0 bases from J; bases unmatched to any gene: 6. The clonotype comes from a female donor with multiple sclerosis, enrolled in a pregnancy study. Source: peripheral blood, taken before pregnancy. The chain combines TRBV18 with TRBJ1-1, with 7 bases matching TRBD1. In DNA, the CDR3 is TGTGCCAGCTCACCAGGGACAGCCGCAATGAACACTGAAGCTTTCTTT. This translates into CASSPGTAAMNTEAFF.